Here is one TCR beta chain with its context. Its target antigen remains unknown. No base qualities exist here, and no much larger clone lies one base off it. The sample belongs to a study of blood T cell repertoires in COVID-19 (dated by TCRdb to 2018 to 2021). Study-level background: Samples covering the acute and convalescent phases of COVID-19 were provided by collaborators in the United States, Italy and Spain. The prospective study material was composed of cDNA or gDNA derived from T cells, B-cell-depleted T cells, or PBMCs. Subjects who had been exposed to COVID-19, were actively infected with it, or had recovered from it provided the deeply sampled blood TCRbeta repertoires that made up the dataset. The repertoires were made available in a free public database intended to serve as a resource for research on the immune response to SARS-CoV-2. Samples were obtained from the ongoing ImmuneRACE study (first 160 participants) and from 1,000 to 1,500 subjects provided by 6 global collaborators. A de-identified subject ID, COVID-19 status, age in years and sex were almost always included in the sample metadata. HLA class I and class II types, where available, came from metadata supplied by the sample provider rather than from assay-based typing. Overall study results and their limits: Clinical and demographic metadata were provided uncurated, with the amount varying by source and participant.

TCRbeta CDR3 regions were amplified from genomic DNA by means of the immunoSEQ Assay, a bias-controlled multiplex PCR. The source study handled its data this way. Nucleated cell counts per sample were estimated from amplification of reference gene primers within the assay. To quantify the absolute abundance of each unique TCRbeta CDR3 rearrangement, sequence reads were collapsed and filtered. For each sample, productive Simpson clonality was calculated as the square root of Simpson's diversity index across productive rearrangements. Held by TCRdb, this immuneACCESS table contains in-frame sequences only and omits some clones. Under half of the omission traces to an unresolved V gene where checked; the cause of the rest is unknown. From that table come the V and J calls and clone size; the DNA was used to work out D and trimming. For this sample there are approximately 92,000 clones; about four fifths appear just once. The ten largest clones represent under 20% of the sample.

Whole blood was collected in K2EDTA tubes by collaborating institutions according to the institutions' own protocols. For TCRbeta analysis, collaborators shipped samples as frozen whole blood, isolated PBMCs, or DNA extracted from either of those sample types. Clipping removes 1 base from V and 9 bases from J, with 7 as the unmatched junction base count. From a lookup of the germline V gene (reference sequence), CDR1 and CDR2 are SGHNT and YYREEE. From the cysteine through the phenylalanine, the CDR3 covers 14 amino acids. The read is trimmed to its CDR3 DNA, 42 bases read in frame from base 1. This clonotype originated in a man older than 75 with acute or convalescent COVID-19. Sample: peripheral blood. The chain links TRBV5-4 with TRBJ2-4, with 7 bases in between that match TRBD2. CDR3 protein: CASSLSAGVSIQYF. The DNA sequence reads TGTGCCAGCAGCTTGTCTGCGGGAGTGAGCATTCAGTACTTC.